A single sample gave rise to the 9 T cell receptor beta chains below, sequenced in a study of blood T cell repertoires in COVID-19. This table comes from immunoSEQ multiplex PCR, and its TCRdb copy is limited to in-frame clones, with some not included. The sample yields about 400,000 clones, 88% seen once. The specimen sequenced was PBMCs or T cells enriched from blood (not recorded which). The receptors derive from a woman aged 40-49 years with acute COVID-19.

The chain recombines TRBV23-1 with TRBJ1-2, with 7 bases fitting TRBD1. TRBV23-1 is assigned to the ORF class and has an uncertain function. The CDR3 runs to 14 residues. The V gene end was trimmed by 1 base and the J gene end by 13 bases; junction bases not matched to a gene: 12. CDR3 nucleotides: TGCGCCAGCAGTCAATGTGAAGGGGGCGAAGGTGGCACCTTC. This codes for CASSQCEGGEGGTF.

The rearrangement uses TRBV2 and TRBJ1-1, with 7 bases that match TRBD1. Germline loops: CDR1 SNHLY, CDR2 FYNNEI. The CDR3 is 15 amino acids. V dropped 8 bases and J dropped 1; count of bases not matched to a gene: 10. The CDR3: CASCVLGQTNTEAFF. In DNA form, the CDR3 reads TGTGCCAGCTGCGTATTGGGACAGACGAACACTGAAGCTTTCTTT. Full variable domain (rest looked up from reference TRBV2 and TRBJ1-1): EPEVTQTPSHQVTQMGQEVILRCVPISNHLYFYWYRQILGQKVEFLVSFYNNEISEKSEIFDDQFSVERPDGSNFTLKIRSTKLEDSAMYFCASCVLGQTNTEAFFGQGTRLTVV.

The chain carries TRBV27 and TRBJ2-3, with TRBD2 matching over 10 bases. CDR1 and CDR2 (germline): MNHEY, SMNVEV (reference sequence). The CDR3 loop spans 17 amino acids. V shed 4 bases and J 0 bases; nucleotides not matched to a gene: 7. CDR3 in amino acids: CASSSDTSGESTDTQYF. Written as DNA, the CDR3 is TGTGCCAGCAGTTCCGATACTAGCGGGGAAAGCACAGATACGCAGTATTTT.

A few counts support this clone. The chain combines TRBV24-1 with TRBJ2-2, with a tentative D call TRBD1 (6 bases). The CDR3 is 14 residues long. V lost 5 bases to trimming and J lost 3 bases, with 9 bases between them. Per the germline V gene, CDR1 is KGHDR and CDR2 is SFDVKD. CDR3 residues: CATSAAGDTGELFF. The CDR3 DNA is TGTGCCACCAGTGCGGCAGGGGACACCGGGGAGCTGTTTTTT.

The rearrangement uses TRBV5-4 and TRBJ2-7; TRBD1 is a possible D gene (6 bases). This CDR3 contains 15 residues. In germline, CDR1 is SGHNT, CDR2 YYREEE (reference sequence). V lost 0 bases to trimming and J lost 2 bases, with 12 bases between them. The CDR3 coding sequence is TGTGCCAGCAGCTTGGGGGACATTGAAACCTACGAGCAGTACTTC. As protein: CASSLGDIETYEQYF.

The chain couples TRBV27 to TRBJ1-1; D is perhaps TRBD1 (5 bases). The CDR3 loop spans 13 amino acids. With 6 bases removed from V and 0 bases from J, the gap between germline ends came to 8 bases. Germline V gene data show CDR1 as MNHEY and CDR2 as SMNVEV (reference sequence). DNA of the CDR3: TGTGCCAGCAGGGGGCGATTGAACACTGAAGCTTTCTTT. This encodes CASRGRLNTEAFF.

The chain employs TRBV30 and TRBJ2-5, with TRBD2 identical over 8 bases. The CDR3 is 14 residues long. Germline CDR1 is GTSNPN and CDR2 is SVGIG (reference sequence). V gave up 2 bases and J gave up 1 base; unmatched junction bases: 3. CDR3 bases: TGTGCCTGGAGTAACGGGGGGGCCCAAGAGACCCAGTACTTC. This codes for CAWSNGGAQETQYF.

A few counts support this clone. The chain recombines TRBV25-1 with TRBJ1-1, with a weak D call TRBD1 (5 bases). The V and J ends lost 0 bases and 9 bases respectively, with 11 bases between them. The germline V gene encodes CDR1 MGHDK and CDR2 SYGVNS. The CDR3 runs 13 residues. This chain's CDR3 is CASSEYGTDKAFF. Written as DNA, the CDR3 is TGTGCCAGCAGTGAATATGGGACTGACAAAGCTTTCTTT. Full variable domain (remainder filled in from reference TRBV25-1 and TRBJ1-1): EADIYQTPRYLVIGTGKKITLECSQTMGHDKMYWYQQDPGMELHLIHYSYGVNSTEKGDLSSESTVSRIRTEHFPLTLESARPSHTSQYLCASSEYGTDKAFFGQGTRLTVV.

V gene TRBV19 combines with J gene TRBJ2-1, with D possibly matching TRBD1 (7 bases). Germline V lookup: CDR1 LNHDA, CDR2 SQIVND (reference sequence). The CDR3 has 17 residues. The V gene lost 11 bases and the J gene lost 0 bases, with 23 bases spanning the gap. CDR3: CASDYRRAGGSYNEQFF. CDR3 nucleotide sequence: TGTGCCTCCGATTATAGGAGGGCAGGGGGCTCCTACAATGAGCAGTTCTTC.